This T cell receptor beta chain was documented in a study of identical twins (dated by TCRdb to about 2016). Regarding the research as a whole: TCR alpha and beta repertoires from monozygotic twins, unrelated adults of various ages and cord blood were deep-sequenced to test whether fetal clonotypes persist. To rule out contamination, replicate twin experiments were performed at different times with different library preparation protocols.

Broader findings and caveats from the paper: In beta out-of-frame sequences, excess twin sharing was weaker, because having fewer shared sequences lowered the signal-to-noise ratio. Invariant T cells such as MAIT and iNKT could partly confound zero-insertion analyses, although diverse VJ usage argued against such confounding for most clonotypes. Out-of-frame TCR alpha sharing in monozygotic twins was systematically underestimated by recombination models, whereas sharing between unrelated individuals was in agreement with the recombination models. Compared with coincidental sharing between unrelated individuals, out-of-frame TCR alpha sequences shared between twins had an excess of sequences with low generation probability. Fewer insertions were carried by abundant cord blood beta clonotypes, a similar but weaker trend appeared in young adult naive repertoires, and no such trend appeared in memory repertoires. Conclusions relied on cross-sectional statistical analysis, since the same donors could not be followed over many years.

Every donor in the study was a healthy Caucasian. The researchers also sequenced three unrelated adults who were not twins: a male aged 18 to 30, a male aged 50 to 60, and a female aged 50 to 60. Using Miltenyi CD45RO+ enrichment and human naive T-cell isolation kits, memory (CD45RO+) and naive T cells were isolated from PBMC. About this clonotype: Its antigen remains undetermined. Nothing much larger sits one base from this clone, and base qualities are not available.

The method behind the library was 5' RACE. TCRdb shows the sequencer as Illumina HiSeq 2000. A universal primer binding site was introduced by template switching, and a unique molecular identifier was present in the final cDNA, enabling accurate counting of TCR cDNA molecules. First-strand cDNA for TCR alpha and beta chains was synthesized from specific primers in the conserved constant-segment region. To control for contamination, every cDNA library carried two barcodes: a SMART-Mk sample barcode plus Illumina barcodes. TruSeq adapter sequences and Illumina sample barcodes were added in two successive PCR steps. The TCR alpha and beta cDNA libraries were sequenced on the Illumina HiSeq platform using custom primers. The paper's data handling went like this. MiGEC was used to process raw reads and extract unique molecular identifiers, and MiXCR was used to find CDR3 positions. For each individual, recombination models were inferred using an EM algorithm with the repgenHMM and IGoR tools. The tcR package in R was used for shared clonotype analysis, with sharing normalized by the product of cloneset sizes. To study raw recombination free of thymic and clonal selection effects, out-of-frame nonproductive sequences were analyzed. TCRdb took the public reads, trimmed them with fastp at Q25, ran MiXCR for clone calling and kept in-frame beta chains. Here each entry gathers all rows of one CDR3 protein and keeps the most common genes and DNA. In this record, the V and J calls reflect TCRdb's handling and not the investigators' own analysis. The sample table shows about 340,000 distinct CDR3 sequences, and around 9% are seen once. The top ten constitute approximately 8.9% of the sample.

CDR1 and CDR2 are drawn from the germline V gene (reference sequence): DFQATT, SNEGSKA. Clipping removes 3 bases from V and 6 bases from J, with 8 as the unmatched junction base count. The CDR3 covers 13 residues, taking in both the cysteine and the phenylalanine. The read is trimmed to its CDR3 DNA, 39 bases read in frame from base 1. The sequencing input was naive T cells sorted from blood. What the cell subset or site label conveys for this sample: cells isolated with a human naive T-cell isolation kit. The chain links TRBV20-1 with TRBJ2-7; TRBD2 lines up with 7 middle nucleotides. The sequence came from a woman between 45 and 60 years old in good health. The DNA sequence is given as TGCAGTGCTAGTGGCGGGAGTGCTTTCGAGCAGTACTTC. This sequence encodes CSASGGSAFEQYF.